What follows describes a single T cell receptor (beta chain). Its antigen is currently unknown. This sample was included in a study of graft-versus-host responses after intestinal transplantation. This table comes from immunoSEQ multiplex PCR, and its TCRdb copy is limited to in-frame clones, with some not included. The sample lists 40,000 to 45,000 clones, around 95% occurring once. CDR3 length: 10 residues. Trimming shortened V by 4 bases and J by 4 bases, and 4 bases separated the two germline ends. The V gene's germline CDR1 is DFQATT and CDR2 SNEGSKA (reference sequence). This sequence was found in a human donor who was the organ donor for an intestinal transplant. The chain recombines TRBV20-1 with TRBJ1-2; D gene uncertain. Sequenced material: unstimulated CD8+ T cells sorted from spleen or lymph node cells, taken before transplant. CDR3: CSATSYGYTF. DNA of the CDR3: TGCAGTGCTACTAGCTATGGCTACACCTTC.